Below, 26 T cell receptor beta chains from the same sample are listed, as sequenced in a study of healthy donors' naive CD4 and CD8 T cells. A linear amplification protocol produced the TCR libraries from roughly 480 ng of total RNA. One entry per CDR3 protein, called by TCRdb with MiXCR from the reads. The sample includes 150,000 to 200,000 distinct CDR3 sequences, around 70% of them seen just once. Sequencing was done on a sample of naive CD4+ and CD8+ T cells sorted from blood, pooled from several donors. The origin of the receptors is a pool of human donors in good health; the sample pools cells from several healthy donors.

The chain has TRBV19 and TRBJ2-5; D is possibly TRBD1 or TRBD2 (5 bases each). The V end was cut by 7 bases, the J end by 9 bases, with 12 bases between. From germline, CDR1 is LNHDA and CDR2 SQIVND (reference sequence). The CDR3 has 11 amino acids. The CDR3 DNA follows: TGTGCCAGTACCGACGGGACCTCCCAGTACTTC. The encoded protein is CASTDGTSQYF.

The rearrangement uses TRBV20-1 and TRBJ2-2; 8 bases agree with TRBD1. Germline V CDR1 and CDR2: DFQATT, SNEGSKA (reference sequence). CDR3 length: 16 amino acids. The V and J ends lost 5 bases and 5 bases, in that order; junction bases with no gene match: 13. CDR3 residues: CSARAGGAAETGELFF. The CDR3, as DNA: TGCAGTGCTCGAGCAGGGGGCGCGGCGGAAACCGGGGAGCTGTTTTTT.

The rearrangement joins TRBV5-6 to TRBJ2-3, with a possible D match to TRBD1 (5 bases). V lost 3 bases to trimming and J lost 3 bases, with 5 bases between them. The CDR3 covers 12 residues. Per germline, CDR1 SGHDT and CDR2 YYEEEE. The CDR3 DNA reads TGTGCCAGCAGCTGGACAACAGATACGCAGTATTTT. Translated, it gives CASSWTTDTQYF.

The chain links TRBV19 to TRBJ1-5; no firm D call. The CDR3 is 12 amino acids. V was pared by 4 bases and J by 3 bases, with 4 bases between. The V gene's germline CDR1 is LNHDA and CDR2 SQIVND (reference sequence). Written as DNA, the CDR3 is TGTGCCAGTAGTAGCCACAATCAGCCCCAGCATTTT. It yields the protein CASSSHNQPQHF.

This sequence joins TRBV30 and TRBJ2-7, with a tentative D call TRBD2 (5 bases). The CDR3 is made up of 14 amino acids. Germline V gives CDR1 GTSNPN, CDR2 SVGIG (reference sequence). The V gene lost 0 bases and the J gene lost 5 bases, with 14 bases spanning the gap. The CDR3 coding sequence is TGTGCCTGGAGTGTGACGGGGAATAAAGACGAGCAGTACTTC. This encodes CAWSVTGNKDEQYF.

The chain carries TRBV29-1 and TRBJ2-7, with 7 bases that match TRBD1. Germline lookup yields CDR1 SQVTM and CDR2 ANQGSEA. This CDR3 spans 15 amino acids. Unmatched junction bases numbered 7, after V lost 0 bases and J lost 2 bases. In DNA, the CDR3 is TGCAGCGTTGAAGATGATCGGGACAGCCCCTACGAGCAGTACTTC. Its protein product is CSVEDDRDSPYEQYF.

The chain joins TRBV4-3 to TRBJ2-3; no firm D call. The CDR3 is 16 amino acids. Germline V gene data show CDR1 as LGHNA and CDR2 as YSLEER. Trimming stripped 0 bases from V and 4 bases from J, with 14 bases between. Written as DNA, the CDR3 is TGCGCCAGCAGCCAAGATTCGAGCCAGCGAGCAGATACGCAGTATTTT. It encodes CASSQDSSQRADTQYF.

This chain connects TRBV5-4 to TRBJ1-1; D gene unclear. CDR1 is SGHNT, CDR2 YYREEE, per germline (reference sequence). The CDR3 runs 15 residues. Between the trimmed V and J ends, which lost 1 base and 0 bases, there was a span of 10 bases. In DNA, the CDR3 is TGTGCCAGCAGCTTGAGTCGTGGGATGAACACTGAAGCTTTCTTT. It yields the protein CASSLSRGMNTEAFF.

This clonotype was detected a few times. This chain links TRBV29-1 with TRBJ2-3; perhaps TRBD1 as D (6 bases). The V gene lost 0 bases and the J gene lost 1 base, with 20 bases spanning the gap. The CDR3 has 18 residues. Germline CDR1 and CDR2: SQVTM and ANQGSEA. The CDR3 protein is CSVEDRTGYLGGTDTQYF. The CDR3 nucleotides are TGCAGCGTTGAAGATCGCACAGGGTATCTAGGGGGCACAGATACGCAGTATTTT.

This clonotype was seen just once. The J gene is TRBJ1-1, the V gene TRBV19; D gene ambiguous. There are 13 residues in the CDR3. Trimming stripped 8 bases from V and 4 bases from J, with 14 bases between. Per germline, CDR1 LNHDA and CDR2 SQIVND (reference sequence). Written as DNA, the CDR3 is TGTGCCAGTGGGCGACATCCCAGCACTGAAGCTTTCTTT. This gives the protein CASGRHPSTEAFF.

V and J are TRBV19 and TRBJ2-2; 7 bases match TRBD2. Unmatched junction bases numbered 4, after V lost 3 bases and J lost 0 bases. Per germline, CDR1 LNHDA and CDR2 SQIVND (reference sequence). This CDR3 is 16 amino acids long. CDR3 amino acids: CASSIAGAANTGELFF. The CDR3 bases are TGTGCCAGTAGTATTGCGGGAGCCGCGAACACCGGGGAGCTGTTTTTT. Supplemented by reference TRBV19 and TRBJ2-2, the full variable domain reads DGGITQSPKYLFRKEGQNVTLSCEQNLNHDAMYWYRQDPGQGLRLIYYSQIVNDFQKGDIAEGYSVSREKKESFPLTVTSAQKNPTAFYLCASSIAGAANTGELFFGEGSRLTVL.

The chain combines TRBV25-1 with TRBJ1-3; 7 bases are shared with TRBD1. The V gene end was trimmed by 2 bases and the J gene end by 4 bases; junction bases not matched to a gene: 2. Per germline, CDR1 MGHDK and CDR2 SYGVNS. CDR3 length equals 14 residues. Here the CDR3 DNA reads TGTGCCAGCAGTGAAGACAGGGAAGGAAACACCATATATTTT. It translates to CASSEDREGNTIYF.

The V call is TRBV29-1, the J call TRBJ2-3; no definite D call. The CDR3 has 12 amino acids. Trimming removed 5 bases from V and 4 bases from J, with 10 bases in between. The V gene's germline CDR1 is SQVTM and CDR2 ANQGSEA. DNA for the CDR3: TGCAGCGTTCTGGAGTCTGCAGATACGCAGTATTTT. Protein product: CSVLESADTQYF.

This chain uses TRBV10-3 with TRBJ2-5; D may correspond to TRBD1 or TRBD2 (5 bases each). The germline V gene encodes CDR1 ENHRY and CDR2 SYGVKD. V lost 0 bases and J 5 bases, leaving 22 bases between the germline ends. The CDR3 sequence is 18 residues long. CDR3 DNA: TGTGCCATCAGTGAGTCTACAAACCCGGGACGGTTGGCGGAGACCCAGTACTTC. This encodes CAISESTNPGRLAETQYF.

V and J are TRBV4-2 and TRBJ2-1; 7 bases agree with TRBD2. V dropped 4 bases and J dropped 4; count of bases not matched to a gene: 10. CDR3 length: 16 amino acids. From germline, CDR1 is LGHNA and CDR2 YNFKEQ. The CDR3 DNA is TGTGCCAGCAGCCTTACCGGGACTATCCTATACAATGAGCAGTTCTTC. It specifies CASSLTGTILYNEQFF.

The V gene is TRBV11-2, the J gene TRBJ1-5; no definite D call. Germline V gene sequence: CDR1 SGHAT, CDR2 FQNNGV. The CDR3 contains 15 residues. Between the trimmed V and J ends, which lost 1 base and 6 bases, there was a span of 13 bases. Here the CDR3 reads CASSLGAGEGQPQHF. In DNA, the CDR3 is TGTGCCAGCAGCTTAGGCGCTGGGGAAGGTCAGCCCCAGCATTTT.

The J gene is TRBJ1-1, the V gene TRBV19; D remains unclear. CDR3 length: 12 residues. CDR1 is LNHDA and CDR2 is SQIVND in the germline V gene (reference sequence). Trimming removed 3 bases from V and 11 bases from J, with 13 bases in between. Here the CDR3 DNA reads TGTGCCAGTAGTATTCCCGCGACCGTGGCTTTCTTT. Translating it yields CASSIPATVAFF.

V and J are TRBV29-1 and TRBJ1-6; maybe TRBD1 (6 bases). Trimming removed 0 bases from V and 9 bases from J, with 18 bases in between. The V gene's germline CDR1 is SQVTM and CDR2 ANQGSEA. The CDR3 contains 16 residues. CDR3 DNA: TGCAGCGTTGAAGATCTGCCGGGGGCGGTGGGTTCACCCCTCCACTTT. It codes for CSVEDLPGAVGSPLHF.

This clonotype was seen a few times. The chain couples TRBV15 to TRBJ2-5; D is possibly TRBD1 or TRBD2 (5 bases each). The V gene lost 0 bases and the J gene lost 6 bases, with 8 bases spanning the gap. Germline loops: CDR1 LNHNV, CDR2 YYDKDF (reference sequence). The CDR3 runs to 13 residues. CDR3 in DNA: TGTGCCACCAGCAGAGATAAGGGACAGACCCAGTACTTC. Translating gives CATSRDKGQTQYF.

This chain joins TRBV29-1 and TRBJ1-2, with D possibly being TRBD1 (6 bases). The germline V and J ends were trimmed by 3 bases and 1 base, with 12 bases remaining between them. The CDR3 sequence is 14 residues long. The germline gives CDR1 SQVTM, CDR2 ANQGSEA. The CDR3 DNA follows: TGCAGCGTTGAGAAACCCAGGGGTAACTATGGCTACACCTTC. Its translation is CSVEKPRGNYGYTF.

This chain joins TRBV19 and TRBJ2-1; tentatively, D is TRBD1 (5 bases). Trimming removed 5 bases at V and 2 bases at J, with 16 bases between. The CDR3 length is 16 residues. Germline-derived CDR1 and CDR2 are LNHDA and SQIVND (reference sequence). CDR3 bases: TGTGCCAGTAGTCAGGGTCAGGCAGGACCCTACAATGAGCAGTTCTTC. It yields the protein CASSQGQAGPYNEQFF.

V gene TRBV19 combines with J gene TRBJ1-2, with 7 bases matching TRBD1. Germline V gene sequence: CDR1 LNHDA, CDR2 SQIVND (reference sequence). This CDR3 has 13 residues. The V gene end was trimmed by 3 bases and the J gene end by 5 bases; junction bases not matched to a gene: 3. The CDR3 DNA reads as TGTGCCAGTAGTATGTGGGACAGTTATGGCTACACCTTC. Its protein is CASSMWDSYGYTF.

This chain links TRBV6-2 or TRBV6-3 with TRBJ2-4; TRBD2 matches at 13 bases. V dropped 6 bases and J dropped 6; count of bases not matched to a gene: 5. The V gene's germline CDR1 is MNHEY and CDR2 SVGEGT. The CDR3 sequence is 15 residues long. CDR3 residues: CASSQGLAGRNIQYF. DNA for the CDR3: TGTGCCAGCAGCCAGGGACTAGCGGGGAGAAACATTCAGTACTTC.

This rearrangement joins TRBV12-3 or TRBV12-4 to TRBJ2-1; D might be TRBD1 or TRBD2, each matching 5 bases. The CDR3 loop spans 16 amino acids. Trimming removed 6 bases from V and 8 bases from J, with 23 bases in between. CDR3 sequence (DNA): TGTGCCAGCAGCCGCCTCAGGGAGAGGCAAGGCGATGAGCAGTTCTTC. Residues: CASSRLRERQGDEQFF.

This clonotype has just a few counts. The DNA of the CDR3 is TGTGCCAGTAGGAGCTCCTACGAGCAGTACTTC. The encoded protein is CASRSSYEQYF. The genes are TRBV19 and TRBJ2-7; D is unclear. This CDR3 has 11 amino acids. Germline V gene lookup returns CDR1 LNHDA and CDR2 SQIVND (reference sequence). The V and J ends lost 6 bases and 0 bases respectively, with 3 bases between them.

V usage is TRBV6-5 and J usage is TRBJ1-1, with D unresolved. Trimming stripped 2 bases from V and 5 bases from J, with 12 bases between. Germline loops: CDR1 MNHEY, CDR2 SVGAGI. CDR3 length: 14 residues. Here the CDR3 DNA reads TGTGCCAGCAGTTACGGTCAAGGTTGGACTGAAGCTTTCTTT. It translates to CASSYGQGWTEAFF.